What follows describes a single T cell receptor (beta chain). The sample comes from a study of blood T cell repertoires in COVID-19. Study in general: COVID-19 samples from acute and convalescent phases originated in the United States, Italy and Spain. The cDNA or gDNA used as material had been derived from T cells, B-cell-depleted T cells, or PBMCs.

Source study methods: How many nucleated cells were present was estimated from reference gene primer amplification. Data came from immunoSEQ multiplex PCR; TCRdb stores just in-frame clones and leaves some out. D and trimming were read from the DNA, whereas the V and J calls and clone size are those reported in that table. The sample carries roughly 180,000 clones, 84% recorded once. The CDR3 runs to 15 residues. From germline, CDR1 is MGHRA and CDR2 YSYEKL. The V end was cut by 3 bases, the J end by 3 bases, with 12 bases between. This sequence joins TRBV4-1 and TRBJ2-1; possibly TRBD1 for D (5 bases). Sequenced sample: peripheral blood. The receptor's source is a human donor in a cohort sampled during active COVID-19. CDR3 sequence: CASSQANRNYNEQFF. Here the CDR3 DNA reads TGCGCCAGCAGCCAGGCAAACAGGAACTACAATGAGCAGTTCTTC.